This T cell receptor beta chain was observed in a study of blood T cell repertoires in COVID-19. Overall study: In each case, the material was cDNA or gDNA derived from T cells, B-cell-depleted T cells, or PBMCs.

Libraries were prepared by immunoSEQ multiplex PCR; TCRdb keeps only in-frame clonotypes and omits some of them. The top ten clones hold more than 7% of a sample with more than 200,000 clones, around 83% of them seen once. The CDR3 has 14 amino acids. CDR1 is SGHRS and CDR2 is YFSETQ in the germline V gene. V was cut by 4 bases and J by 5 bases, with 16 bases left in between. The specimen sequenced was peripheral blood. This sequence originates from a man older than 75 with acute or convalescent COVID-19. V and J are TRBV5-1 and TRBJ2-7, with a possible D match to TRBD1 (5 bases). The CDR3 loop is CASSPRVELDEQYF. Here the CDR3 DNA reads TGCGCCAGCAGCCCCAGGGTAGAGCTCGACGAGCAGTACTTC. The full variable domain, its missing parts supplied by reference TRBV5-1 and TRBJ2-7, is KAGVTQTPRYLIKTRGQQVTLSCSPISGHRSVSWYQQTPGQGLQFLFEYFSETQRNKGNFPGRFSGRQFSNSRSEMNVSTLELGDSALYLCASSPRVELDEQYFGPGTRLTVT.